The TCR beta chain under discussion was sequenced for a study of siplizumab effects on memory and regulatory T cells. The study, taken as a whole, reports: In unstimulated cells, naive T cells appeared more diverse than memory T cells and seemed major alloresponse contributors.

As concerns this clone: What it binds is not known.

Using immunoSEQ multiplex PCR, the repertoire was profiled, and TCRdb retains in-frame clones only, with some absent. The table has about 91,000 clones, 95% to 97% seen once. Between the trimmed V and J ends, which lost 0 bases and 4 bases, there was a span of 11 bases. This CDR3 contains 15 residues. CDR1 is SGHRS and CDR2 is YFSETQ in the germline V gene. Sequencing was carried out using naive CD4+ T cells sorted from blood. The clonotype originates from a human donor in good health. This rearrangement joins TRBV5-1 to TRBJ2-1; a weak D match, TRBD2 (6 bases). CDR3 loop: CASSLAQEGYNEQFF. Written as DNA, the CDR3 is TGCGCCAGCAGCTTGGCGCAGGAGGGGTACAATGAGCAGTTCTTC.